The 2 T cell receptor beta chains below were found in one sample sequenced in a study of T cell responses to AZD1222 COVID-19 vaccine (dated by TCRdb to 2020 to 2022). The sample's time point, from its label and the paper: baseline before first vaccination. The library was generated by the immunoSEQ multiplex PCR assay. Imported from immuneACCESS, the table was reduced by TCRdb to in-frame sequences with V and J called. These copies leave out some clones; in studies compared against another copy, an unresolved V gene accounts for under half, and the cause of the remainder is not known. In this sample the table shows some 130,000 clones, roughly 90% of which occur a single time. Together, the top ten hold 1.5% to 2% of the sample. The sample consisted of peripheral blood, taken on day 0 of AZD1222 vaccination. The receptors shown here come from an adult in good health.

CDR3 sequence reads: CASSPPTGALLSEKLFF. The CDR3 coding sequence is TGTGCCAGCTCACCACCAACAGGGGCGTTGTTGTCGGAAAAACTGTTTTTT. This rearrangement joins TRBV18 to TRBJ1-4, with 7 nucleotides matching TRBD1. Germline CDR1 reads KGHSH; CDR2 reads LQKENI. CDR3 length: 17 amino acids. J lost 8 bases, V lost 0 bases, and 12 bases had no gene match.

The chain links TRBV7-2 to TRBJ1-1; TRBD1 matches at 9 bases. The germline gives CDR1 SGHTA, CDR2 FQGNSA. V lost 3 bases, J lost 11 bases, and 7 bases stayed unmatched. The CDR3 sequence is 13 residues long. The CDR3 DNA follows: TGTGCCAGCAGCTTTCCGGGACAGGGATTGGCTTTCTTT. Its translation is CASSFPGQGLAFF.